This T cell receptor (beta chain) came from a study of cytomegalovirus exposure and HLA in healthy donors (dated by TCRdb to 2016 to 2017). Regarding the research as a whole: An earlier analysis of roughly 570 of the donors reported 250 to 350 Gb of sequence data and 117 million unique TCR beta sequences obtained from about 200 million T cells. Roughly 320 gigabases of sequencing data and around 80 million unique TCR sequences made up an early release that covered several hundred HLA-typed donors. Of the approximately 400 genotyped donors, about 84% fell in the genetic ancestry cluster associated with self-reported Caucasian donors. The study aimed to test whether cataloging public T cell receptors could reveal signatures of past pathogen exposure. The T cell repertoires of around 730 subjects were profiled by immunosequencing and related to cytomegalovirus serostatus. A separate validation cohort of roughly 120 different subjects was used in addition to the roughly 640-subject first cohort. To predict cytomegalovirus infection status, the study brought together high-throughput TCR immunosequencing, statistical association of individual TCRs with disease status, and machine learning. To study patterns of TCR occurrence, a later analysis re-analyzed previously published TCR beta repertoires from several hundred donors and added high-resolution HLA genotyping. In the later analysis, no new phenotypic data were used to find candidate immune exposures; instead, reliance was placed on TCR beta sequences and their occurrence across donors. In an earlier analysis of 587 of the donors, high-throughput TCR beta sequencing was used to judge whether each TCR beta V gene segment behaved as functional or pseudogenic. Alongside the repertoire data, information on donor age, sex, ethnicity and CMV serostatus was compiled. A later genetic analysis used genome-wide SNP genotypes for about 65% of the 666 donors, treating that subset as a discovery cohort. All discovery cohort repertoires had been generated on a single sequencing platform. Class I and class II HLA loci were covered by the typing at four-digit resolution. The number of typed donors differed by locus: roughly 629-630 for A, B, C, DRB1 and DQB1; roughly 510 for DQA1; fewer than 610 for DPA1; and some 470 for DPB1. Roughly five DR-DQ haplotypes were treated as single units for association and clustering because of strong linkage in the cohort. Across around 400 genotyped donors of the cohort, an average of approximately 240,000 unique TCR beta nucleotide sequences per donor were sequenced, and roughly a sixth of those sequences were non-productive.

The cohort comprised more than 550 healthy bone marrow donors. At the time of sampling, every cohort member was nominally healthy, though immune exposures that went unrecorded were likely present. The donor tested CMV seronegative, placing the donor among the 350 to 400 seronegative members of the cohort. Every donor gave a peripheral blood sample, and the peripheral blood mononuclear cells from that sample were used for TCR beta sequencing. Genomic DNA extraction from the blood cell samples was performed with the Qiagen DNeasy Blood Extraction Kit. The method was the immunoSEQ multiplex PCR assay. The multiplex PCR relied on a mix of 60 forward primers for TCR Vbeta segments and 13 reverse primers for TCR Jbeta segments. The CDR3 region of rearranged TCR beta genes was amplified from genomic DNA by a multiplex PCR assay. The Illumina HiSeq System was used to sequence the amplified TCR beta libraries as 87-base-pair reads. In the paper's pipeline: A later analysis tallied about 77 million unique TCR beta chains across the 660 or so repertoires, and some 12 million of those chains were shared by two or more donors. To remove PCR and sequencing errors, raw reads were error-corrected and collapsed into unique sequences using a nearest-neighbor algorithm that merged closely related sequences. Alignment of CDR3 sequences to IMGT reference sequences was used to assign V, D and J gene segments. Each retained sequence needed at least a six-nucleotide match to both a V gene segment and a J gene segment. Rearrangements were classified as productive when the CDR3 lacked stop codons and remained in frame with V and J, and all other rearrangements were classified as non-productive. Following IMGT convention, CDR3 was defined as the stretch from the second conserved V-encoded cysteine up to the conserved J-encoded phenylalanine. Sequences without an unambiguous match to a single V gene segment were excluded from the earlier analysis of 450 to 750 of the donors. In an earlier analysis of several hundred of the donors, a V segment was called functional when productive rearrangements were above 56.7%, and segregating when the standard deviation between donors exceeded 5%. A statistical classification framework was developed to diagnose cytomegalovirus status using the catalog of TCR beta chain sequences. In a later analysis, TCR nucleotide sequences were compared against IMGT/GENE-DB human TR gene sequences so that V and J genes could be assigned. A later analysis assigned CDR3 sequences and most-parsimonious VDJ recombination scenarios with the TCRdist pipeline. In a later analysis, every TCR beta chain was defined by the combination of its CDR3 amino acid sequence and its V-gene family, and reads without a unique V-gene family were dropped. A later analysis removed several hundred highly shared, low-generation-probability nucleotide sequences to deal with suspected cross-contamination and a sequencing artifact. In a later analysis, a clonal expansion index was calculated for each public chain from normalized within-repertoire ranks of inferred template counts. In a later analysis, generation probabilities were computed using a VDJ recombination model fitted to out-of-frame rearrangements, and the results were checked against IGoR. A later analysis scored TCR-TCR, TCR-HLA and TCR-CMV co-occurrence with hypergeometric tests, applying a repertoire-size bias correction to TCR pairs. A later analysis estimated false discovery rates by permuting HLA or CMV assignments 20 times. In a later analysis, co-occurring TCRs were grouped using DBSCAN, with TCRdist sequence similarity added in when clustering inside HLA-allele-positive subsets. Repertoires with fewer than 30,000 or more than 120,000 public chains were left out of co-occurrence clustering, as were about 5 repertoires with anomalous nucleotide sharing. The table was pulled from immuneACCESS by TCRdb, which kept in-frame rearrangements only. Such tables lose some clones; where checked, under half of the loss comes from unresolved V genes, and the rest has no known cause. V, J and clone size reflect that table, while D and trimming were determined from the DNA. The sample includes 180,000 or so clones, with around two thirds observed a single time. Just under 3% of the sample belongs to the ten largest clones.

This clone appeared a few times. No antigen is known for it. Base qualities are not recorded, but no much larger clone differs from it by a single base. From cysteine to phenylalanine, the CDR3 is 12 amino acids long. The CDR3 DNA has 36 bases and is translated from base 1. The germline V gene specifies MNHNS as CDR1 and SASEGT as CDR2. V is cut by 3 bases and J by 11 bases, and the space between the germline ends is 11 bases. What the authors observed across the whole study: Immune exposure information for the cohort was limited to CMV serostatus. According to a later analysis, parvovirus B19, influenza, CMV and Epstein-Barr virus appeared linked to several top co-occurrence clusters. Because HLA typing was missing for some donors at each locus, association tests included only the typed subset. When HLA alleles, especially DR and DQ, strongly co-occurred, attributing TCR associations to individual alleles was difficult. In a later analysis, TCR association rates were found to vary across HLA loci, with the most associated TCRs seen for DRB1 alleles and the fewest for HLA-C alleles. A further reported finding was that TCR beta sequences accurately predicted the HLA-A and HLA-B alleles for most subjects in the first cohort. In a later analysis, some 18,000 TCR beta sequences were associated with specific HLA alleles at a false discovery rate of 0.05. Most TCR sequences were observed very rarely across donors, whereas some public TCRs were present in many individuals. A group of highly shared sequence variants was considered likely to be a technical artifact of the sequencing pipeline. Compared with the 666-donor mean, donors in an Asian-associated ancestry cluster had fewer N-insertions in productive TCRs, according to a later genetic analysis. The study listed approximately 150 TCR beta chains as associated with cytomegalovirus. Only TCR beta chains were sequenced in this cohort, and the absence of alpha or paired-chain data limited detectable features. Cytomegalovirus status was reported to be diagnosed by the classifier with high specificity and sensitivity in both the original and validation cohorts. In a later analysis, HLA-associated TCR beta chains showed more clonal expansion and lower generation probabilities than non-associated chains that were equally common. The presence/absence analyses assumed that sequencing depth was roughly uniform across donors, and that assumption may not be true. Because counts were too low, 15 or so rarely observed V segments, including chromosome 9 orphons, were excluded from the earlier analysis of 587 of the donors. The 87-base-pair reads could not distinguish some IMGT-functional V segments, including TRBV6-2 and TRBV6-3, so those segments were excluded. Linkage disequilibrium might explain the correlated functional status among segregating V segments, but an unknown experimental factor could not be excluded. V-gene and J-gene trimming of TCR beta chains was associated with a missense DCLRE1C variant in a later genetic analysis, and the association was replicated in an independent cohort. The authors suggested that the approach could potentially be generalized to other disease states and immunological phenotypes. According to a later analysis, most CMV-associated TCR beta chains appeared to be HLA-restricted, and the HLA associations seemed to be driven largely by CMV exposure. A few of the identified cytomegalovirus-associated TCR beta chains were confirmed in vitro to be specific for cytomegalovirus antigens. In an earlier analysis of 587 of the donors, most TCR beta V segments appeared in productive rearrangements about 90% or about 30% of the time, broadly matching IMGT annotations.

This receptor was obtained from a middle-aged man in good health and CMV-seronegative. The sequencing sample was made of PBMCs. This chain joins TRBV6-1 to TRBJ1-5, and possibly TRBD1, on 6 matching bases. The sequence in DNA is TGTGCCAGCAGTGATAGGGACACCACCCAGCATTTT. This yields the protein CASSDRDTTQHF.